This entry lists 28 T cell receptor beta chains sequenced from one sample in a study of blood T cell repertoires in COVID-19. Measured with immunoSEQ multiplex PCR; TCRdb has only the in-frame clones, and not every one. The repertoire holds under 150,000 clones, roughly four fifths seen once, with about 8% in the top ten. Material: peripheral blood. The origin of the receptors is a man between 65 and 85 years old with active or convalescent COVID-19.

The chain is built from TRBV11-3 and TRBJ2-2; 7 positions agree with TRBD1. CDR1 and CDR2 from the germline V gene are SGHNT and YENEEA. The CDR3 loop spans 14 amino acids. J gave up 2 bases and V 8 bases, and 5 bases lay outside the gene matches. The CDR3 sequence: CASRRGINTGELFF. CDR3 nucleotides: TGTGCCAGCCGCAGGGGGATAAACACCGGGGAGCTGTTTTTT. Variable domain in full (rest from reference TRBV11-3 and TRBJ2-2): EAGVVQSPRYKIIEKKQPVAFWCNPISGHNTLYWYLQNLGQGPELLIRYENEEAVDDSQLPKDRFSAERLKGVDSTLKIQPAELGDSAVYLCASRRGINTGELFFGEGSRLTVL.

This clone was found a few times. The chain joins TRBV11-3 to TRBJ1-6; D is unresolved. Trimming took off 1 base at V and 0 bases at J, with 7 bases between the two ends. Per germline, CDR1 SGHNT and CDR2 YENEEA. The CDR3 loop spans 16 amino acids. The CDR3 spells CASSLVRSSYNSPLHF. CDR3 sequence (DNA): TGTGCCAGCAGCTTAGTCCGGAGCTCCTATAATTCACCCCTCCACTTT.

This chain joins TRBV25-1 and TRBJ2-5; tentative D call: TRBD2 (6 bases). CDR1 and CDR2 from the germline V gene are MGHDK and SYGVNS. V lost 5 bases and J lost 5, with 12 bases in between. The CDR3 length is 13 residues. The CDR3 sequence is CASSKLATETQYF. The DNA for the CDR3 is TGTGCCAGCAGTAAGCTAGCGACCGAGACCCAGTACTTC.

V gene TRBV7-3 combines with J gene TRBJ2-1; the D gene is possibly TRBD1 (5 bases). The CDR3 has 14 residues. Trimming pared 4 bases from V and 1 base from J, leaving 8 bases between. Germline-derived CDR1 and CDR2 are SGHTA and FQGTGA. The CDR3 DNA is TGTGCCAGCAGCTCAGGGCCTTCCTACAATGAGCAGTTCTTC. Translating gives CASSSGPSYNEQFF.

There are a few counts of this clone. The chain recombines TRBV7-9 with TRBJ2-3; D possibly corresponds to TRBD2 (5 bases). This CDR3 region has 17 residues. V was clipped by 2 bases and J by 2 bases, with 17 bases between them. In germline, CDR1 is SEHNR, CDR2 FQNEAQ (reference sequence). The CDR3 loop is CASSLYGLALNTDTQYF. CDR3 coding DNA: TGTGCCAGCAGCTTATATGGGCTAGCACTAAACACAGATACGCAGTATTTT.

This chain uses TRBV5-8 with TRBJ1-2; TRBD1 might be the D (5 bases). The length of the CDR3 is 15 residues. With 0 bases removed from V and 2 bases from J, the gap between germline ends came to 11 bases. In germline, CDR1 is SGHTS, CDR2 YDEGEE. The CDR3 sequence: CASSLGIQGNYGYTF. CDR3 nucleotide sequence: TGTGCCAGCAGCTTGGGGATCCAGGGAAACTATGGCTACACCTTC.

V usage is TRBV4-1 and J usage is TRBJ2-7; tentative D call: TRBD2 (6 bases). The V and J ends lost 3 bases and 0 bases respectively, with 12 bases between them. Germline loops: CDR1 MGHRA, CDR2 YSYEKL. The CDR3 is made up of 15 amino acids. The CDR3: CASSQPGLLSYEQYF. Written as DNA, the CDR3 is TGCGCCAGCAGCCAGCCGGGACTCCTCTCCTACGAGCAGTACTTC.

This clone was counted only a few times. The V call is TRBV5-4, the J call TRBJ1-1; tentatively, D is TRBD1 (6 bases). With 3 bases removed from V and 0 bases from J, the gap between germline ends came to 12 bases. The CDR3 covers 15 residues. Germline V gives CDR1 SGHNT, CDR2 YYREEE (reference sequence). CDR3 protein: CASSSPTGMNTEAFF. In nucleotides, the CDR3 is TGTGCCAGCAGCTCGCCAACAGGGATGAACACTGAAGCTTTCTTT.

The chain combines TRBV7-9 with TRBJ2-7; maybe TRBD1 (5 bases). This CDR3 has 13 amino acids. The germline V gene encodes CDR1 SEHNR and CDR2 FQNEAQ (reference sequence). Deletions cut 5 bases from V and 2 bases from J, with 10 bases between. CDR3 protein: CASSPWGTYEQYF. CDR3 nucleotide sequence: TGTGCCAGCAGCCCCTGGGGCACCTACGAGCAGTACTTC.

This chain uses TRBV28 with TRBJ2-1; 10 bases are a match to TRBD2. Germline V lookup: CDR1 MDHEN, CDR2 SYDVKM. V was clipped by 3 bases and J by 9 bases; unmatched bases: 8. The CDR3 is 15 amino acids. Written as DNA, the CDR3 is TGTGCCAGCAGTTTTACGAGCGGGAGGGCCGGTGAGCAGTTCTTC. It yields the protein CASSFTSGRAGEQFF.

The chain uses TRBV7-8 and TRBJ2-3; 12 bases map to TRBD2. With 2 bases clipped from V and 2 bases from J, the junction kept 20 bases outside the gene matches. The CDR3 runs 22 residues. Germline CDR1 and CDR2: SGHVS and FQNEAQ. The DNA of the CDR3 is TGTGCCAGCAGCTTACCACAGGGGGGGAGGACTAGCGGGGCCGGTCTCACAGATACGCAGTATTTT. Protein: CASSLPQGGRTSGAGLTDTQYF.

This clone is a singleton in its sample. The rearrangement joins TRBV5-6 to TRBJ2-7; D is uncertain. V was cut by 1 base and J by 3 bases, with 5 bases left in between. CDR1 is SGHDT and CDR2 is YYEEEE in the germline V gene. The CDR3 loop spans 12 amino acids. The CDR3 here is CASSLSSYEQYF. For the CDR3, the DNA is TGTGCCAGCAGCTTGTCTAGCTACGAGCAGTACTTC.

The chain employs TRBV28 and TRBJ1-4; D unclear. CDR3 length equals 15 residues. V was trimmed by 2 bases and J by 5 bases, leaving 12 bases between them. CDR1 MDHEN and CDR2 SYDVKM come from the germline V gene. The CDR3 DNA sequence: TGTGCCAGCAGTTTAATCAGGCCCTGGAATGAAAAACTGTTTTTT. Translated, it gives CASSLIRPWNEKLFF. Full variable domain (outside the CDR3, taken from reference TRBV28 and TRBJ1-4): DVKVTQSSRYLVKRTGEKVFLECVQDMDHENMFWYRQDPGLGLRLIYFSYDVKMKEKGDIPEGYSVSREKKERFSLILESASTNQTSMYLCASSLIRPWNEKLFFGSGTQLSVL.

The chain recombines TRBV21-1 with TRBJ1-5; the DNA was not compared with TRBD1, the D call given in the table. TRBV21-1 is reported as a pseudogene. The CDR3 is 16 residues long. CDR3 coding DNA: TGTGCCAGCAGCAAAAGGGTAGGGGTATGCGGTCAGCCCCAGCATTTT. Its protein is CASSKRVGVCGQPQHF.

V is TRBV7-6 and J is TRBJ2-7; TRBD2 matches at 12 bases. This CDR3 has 20 amino acids. Looked up from germline, CDR1 is SGHVS and CDR2 is FNYEAQ. V lost 5 bases to trimming and J lost 0 bases; unmatched junction nucleotides: 17. CDR3 residues: CASSALTSGGPYRHSYEQYF. CDR3 DNA sequence: TGTGCCAGCAGCGCCCTCACTAGCGGGGGGCCCTACCGTCACTCCTACGAGCAGTACTTC.

The chain is built from TRBV11-2 and TRBJ2-1; 12 nucleotides match TRBD2. V lost 1 base, J lost 7 bases, and 2 bases stayed unmatched. This CDR3 comprises 15 residues. CDR1 and CDR2 from the germline V gene are SGHAT and FQNNGV. CDR3 sequence reads: CASSLGLAGVNEQFF. The CDR3 DNA follows: TGTGCCAGCAGCTTAGGACTAGCGGGAGTTAATGAGCAGTTCTTC.

This clone showed up just once. This rearrangement joins TRBV5-6 to TRBJ1-4; possible D gene TRBD1, 6 bases. The CDR3 is 16 residues long. V lost 2 bases to trimming and J lost 4 bases, with 15 bases between them. CDR1 SGHDT and CDR2 YYEEEE come from the germline V gene. CDR3 in DNA: TGTGCCAGCAGCTTCGGGACAATTTCTGTTAATGAAAAACTGTTTTTT. Translation: CASSFGTISVNEKLFF.

The V call is TRBV12-3 or TRBV12-4, the J call TRBJ2-7, with 8 positions matching TRBD1. Losses at the gene ends were 6 bases for V and 4 bases for J; bases not matched to a gene: 5. The length of the CDR3 is 13 residues. The DNA for the CDR3 is TGTGCCAGCAGCGGACAGGGACAATACGAGCAGTACTTC. It encodes CASSGQGQYEQYF.

This clone was seen once. Other DNA sequences of this sample code for an identical CDR3. This sequence joins TRBV29-1 and TRBJ2-7; TRBD1 matches 8 bases. Per the germline V gene, CDR1 is SQVTM and CDR2 is ANQGSEA. The CDR3 runs to 12 residues. The junction had 3 bases not matched to a gene; V was cut back by 6 bases and J by 2 bases. This chain's CDR3 is CSVGQGTYEQYF. The CDR3 DNA follows: TGCAGCGTCGGACAGGGTACCTACGAGCAGTACTTC.

The chain joins TRBV2 to TRBJ1-2; TRBD1 matches 10 bases. Germline CDR1 SNHLY, CDR2 FYNNEI. This CDR3 is 15 amino acids long. V gave up 4 bases and J gave up 4 bases; unmatched junction bases: 6. CDR3 protein: CASSALTGGLYGYTF. In nucleotides, the CDR3 is TGTGCCAGCAGTGCCCTGACAGGGGGCCTCTATGGCTACACCTTC.

The V call is TRBV3-1 (or the pseudogene TRBV3-2), the J call TRBJ1-2; 11 bases match TRBD1. The length of the CDR3 is 15 residues. Germline V CDR1 and CDR2: LGHDT, YNNKEL (reference sequence). V shed 4 bases and J 4 bases; nucleotides not matched to a gene: 5. CDR3 sequence: CASSPGQGARYGYTF. CDR3 nucleotide sequence: TGTGCCAGCAGCCCTGGACAGGGGGCGCGCTATGGCTACACCTTC.

The sample holds many counts of this clone. CDR3 loop: CASSSGLYSNQPQHF. The CDR3 coding sequence is TGTGCCAGCAGCTCAGGGTTGTATAGCAATCAGCCCCAGCATTTT. The chain employs TRBV5-5 and TRBJ1-5; possible D gene TRBD1, 5 bases. The V and J ends lost 3 bases and 0 bases respectively, with 10 bases between them. Germline V gene lookup returns CDR1 SGHKS and CDR2 YYEKEE (reference sequence). This CDR3 region has 15 residues.

This rearrangement joins TRBV2 to TRBJ2-7; TRBD2 agrees at 10 bases. Trimming cost V 6 bases and J 0 bases; bases outside gene matches: 8. CDR1 and CDR2 from the germline V gene are SNHLY and FYNNEI. The CDR3 totals 16 residues. The CDR3, as DNA: TGTGCCAGCAGAAAAACTAGCGGGGAAAGCTCCTACGAGCAGTACTTC. It is translated as CASRKTSGESSYEQYF.

V is TRBV5-1 and J is TRBJ2-7, with D uncertain. Trimming pared 0 bases from V and 0 bases from J, leaving 7 bases between. The CDR3 covers 14 residues. Per the germline V gene, CDR1 is SGHRS and CDR2 is YFSETQ. The CDR3 bases are TGCGCCAGCAGCTTGGGAGGAAACTCCTACGAGCAGTACTTC. Encoded protein: CASSLGGNSYEQYF. The full variable domain, its missing parts supplied by reference TRBV5-1 and TRBJ2-7, is KAGVTQTPRYLIKTRGQQVTLSCSPISGHRSVSWYQQTPGQGLQFLFEYFSETQRNKGNFPGRFSGRQFSNSRSEMNVSTLELGDSALYLCASSLGGNSYEQYFGPGTRLTVT.

This clone was picked up one time. The CDR3 region has the DNA TGTGCCACCCTCGACAGGGACAACACCGGGGAGCTGTTTTTT. The encoded protein is CATLDRDNTGELFF. V gene TRBV6-5 combines with J gene TRBJ2-2; the match to TRBD1 covers 7 bases. The germline V gene encodes CDR1 MNHEY and CDR2 SVGAGI. V gave up 10 bases and J gave up 2 bases; unmatched junction bases: 7. The CDR3 length is 14 residues.

This clone was observed a single time. J is TRBJ2-7 and V is TRBV28; a weak D match, TRBD1 (6 bases). Per the germline V gene, CDR1 is MDHEN and CDR2 is SYDVKM. V shed 2 bases and J shed 2 bases, with 13 bases lying between them. The CDR3 length is 15 residues. The CDR3 nucleotides are TGTGCCAGCAGTTTACCTACCAGGGGACCCTACGAGCAGTACTTC. This sequence encodes CASSLPTRGPYEQYF. Full variable domain (outside the CDR3, taken from reference TRBV28 and TRBJ2-7): DVKVTQSSRYLVKRTGEKVFLECVQDMDHENMFWYRQDPGLGLRLIYFSYDVKMKEKGDIPEGYSVSREKKERFSLILESASTNQTSMYLCASSLPTRGPYEQYFGPGTRLTVT.

The rearrangement links TRBV5-1 to TRBJ1-6; TRBD1 is a possible D gene (5 bases). The V gene lost 0 bases and the J gene lost 10 bases, with 14 bases spanning the gap. CDR1 and CDR2 (germline): SGHRS, YFSETQ. This CDR3 has 15 residues. CDR3 coding DNA: TGCGCCAGCAGCTTGGGTCAAAACAGGCTCTCACCCCTCCACTTT. Translation gives CASSLGQNRLSPLHF.

The chain couples TRBV18 to TRBJ2-1; TRBD2 agrees at 7 bases. There are 17 residues in the CDR3. Germline trimming cut 3 bases from V and 0 bases from J; bases unmatched to any gene: 8. Per germline, CDR1 KGHSH and CDR2 LQKENI. CDR3 protein: CASSPPGGSSSYNEQFF. The DNA for the CDR3 is TGTGCCAGCTCACCGCCCGGGGGGAGCAGCTCCTACAATGAGCAGTTCTTC.